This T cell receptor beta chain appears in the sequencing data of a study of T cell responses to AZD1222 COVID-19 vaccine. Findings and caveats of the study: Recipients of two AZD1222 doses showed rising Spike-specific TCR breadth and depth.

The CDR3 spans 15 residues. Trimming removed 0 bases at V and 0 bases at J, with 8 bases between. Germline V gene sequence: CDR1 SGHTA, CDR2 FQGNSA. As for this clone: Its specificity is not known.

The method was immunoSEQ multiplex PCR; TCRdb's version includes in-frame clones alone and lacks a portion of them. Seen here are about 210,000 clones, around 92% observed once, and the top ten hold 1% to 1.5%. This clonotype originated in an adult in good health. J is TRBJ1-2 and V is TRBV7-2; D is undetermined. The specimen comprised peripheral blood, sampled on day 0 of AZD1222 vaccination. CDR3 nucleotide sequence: TGTGCCAGCAGCTTAGCCCCCGGTTCTAACTATGGCTACACCTTC. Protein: CASSLAPGSNYGYTF. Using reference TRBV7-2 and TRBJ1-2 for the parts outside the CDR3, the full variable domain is GAGVSQSPSNKVTEKGKDVELRCDPISGHTALYWYRQSLGQGLEFLIYFQGNSAPDKSGLPSDRFSAERTGGSVSTLTIQRTQQEDSAVYLCASSLAPGSNYGYTFGSGTRLTVV.